Each of the 16 T cell receptor beta chains below was sequenced from the same sample in a study of monozygotic twins with inflammatory bowel disease. From its re-call of the 5' RACE reads, TCRdb lists each CDR3 protein once, without DNA. Its listing shows approximately 400,000 distinct CDR3 sequences. Sequenced: blood. The source of these receptors is a human donor with ulcerative colitis or Crohn's disease, or a healthy co-twin of an affected twin (not recorded which).

The chain has TRBV7-2 and TRBJ2-7; TCRdb's D gene call, TRBD1, goes unchecked for lack of DNA. CDR1 is SGHTA and CDR2 is FQGNSA in the germline V gene. CDR3 length: 14 amino acids. CDR3 region: CASSLRLGGFEQYF.

The genes are TRBV12-3 or TRBV12-4 and TRBJ2-1; the D call from TCRdb, TRBD1, cannot be confirmed without DNA. The CDR3 has 13 amino acids. CDR3 loop: CASSPLLYNEQFF.

The chain joins TRBV20-1 to TRBJ2-1; TCRdb outputs TRBD1, but without DNA this stays unchecked. This CDR3 has 15 amino acids. Germline CDR1 DFQATT, CDR2 SNEGSKA (reference sequence). CDR3 sequence reads: CSASSLKGVYNEQFF.

CDR3: CSVSPTSGPDTQYF. This chain joins TRBV29-1 and TRBJ2-3; TCRdb's assignment of TRBD2 cannot be checked, as there is no DNA. The CDR3 has 14 amino acids. Looked up from germline, CDR1 is SQVTM and CDR2 is ANQGSEA.

The rearrangement uses TRBV7-3 and TRBJ2-1; there is no DNA to check the TCRdb D call of TRBD1. This CDR3 is 14 amino acids long. Germline V CDR1 and CDR2: SGHTA, FQGTGA. The chain's CDR3 is CASSLGRVEHEQFF.

The V gene is TRBV7-3, the J gene TRBJ2-7; absent DNA, TCRdb's TRBD2 call cannot be checked. This CDR3 is 18 amino acids long. CDR1 is SGHTA and CDR2 is FQGTGA in the germline V gene. CDR3 in amino acids: CASSPLPTSGGTSYEQYF.

V and J are TRBV7-8 and TRBJ2-7; lacking DNA, the TRBD1 call made by TCRdb goes unchecked. Germline assignment: CDR1 SGHVS and CDR2 FQNEAQ. This CDR3 is 15 amino acids long. CDR3 in amino acids: CASSLWDRAIYEQYF.

J is TRBJ2-1 and V is TRBV24-1; TCRdb indicates TRBD2, and absent DNA this call remains unverified. The CDR3 has 20 amino acids. CDR1 and CDR2 (germline): KGHDR, SFDVKD. This chain's CDR3 is CATSDSGTSGGLGSYNEQFF.

This chain uses TRBV3-1 with TRBJ2-1. This CDR3 has 15 amino acids. The germline gives CDR1 LGHDT, CDR2 YNNKEL (reference sequence). The CDR3 is CASSQDPSSYNEQFF.

J is TRBJ1-5 and V is TRBV5-1; the TRBD1 assignment by TCRdb is unverifiable without DNA. From germline, CDR1 is SGHRS and CDR2 YFSETQ. The CDR3 sequence is 14 residues long. The CDR3 sequence is CASSIDGNNQPQHF.

The rearrangement joins TRBV9 to TRBJ2-5; TCRdb lists TRBD1, though no DNA is available to test this call. The CDR3 extends over 16 amino acids. Germline loops: CDR1 SGDLS, CDR2 YYNGEE. This CDR3 reads CASSPRQGRGRETQYF.

The V call is TRBV5-1, the J call TRBJ2-3. The germline V gene has CDR1 SGHRS and CDR2 YFSETQ. This CDR3 region has 12 residues. CDR3 loop: CASSLQKDTQCF.

J is TRBJ2-5 and V is TRBV5-5; TCRdb calls TRBD1, which cannot be checked without DNA. The CDR3 runs to 14 residues. Looked up from germline, CDR1 is SGHKS and CDR2 is YYEKEE (reference sequence). The CDR3 spells CASAPLWGEETQYF.

This chain connects TRBV7-7 to TRBJ2-3. The CDR3 consists of 17 residues. Germline CDR1 is SSHAT and CDR2 is FNYEAQ (reference sequence). CDR3 sequence reads: CASSLGQTGASTDTQYF. Full variable domain (outside the CDR3, taken from reference TRBV7-7 and TRBJ2-3): GAGVSQSPRYKVTKRGQDVTLRCDPISSHATLYWYQQALGQGPEFLTYFNYEAQPDKSGLPSDRFSAERPEGSISTLTIQRTEQRDSAMYRCASSLGQTGASTDTQYFGPGTRLTVL.

The CDR3 is CASSLLGVTEAFF. The chain carries TRBV7-2 and TRBJ1-1; TCRdb calls TRBD1, which cannot be checked without DNA. Germline assignment: CDR1 SGHTA and CDR2 FQGNSA. CDR3 length equals 13 residues. The full variable domain, with the rest looked up from reference TRBV7-2 and TRBJ1-1, is GAGVSQSPSNKVTEKGKDVELRCDPISGHTALYWYRQSLGQGLEFLIYFQGNSAPDKSGLPSDRFSAERTGGSVSTLTIQRTQQEDSAVYLCASSLLGVTEAFFGQGTRLTVV.

The chain combines TRBV12-3 or TRBV12-4 with TRBJ1-4; the D call from TCRdb, TRBD1, cannot be confirmed without DNA. The CDR3 runs 16 residues. The CDR3 loop reads CASSRAGYTTNEKLFF.